The clone carrying this T cell receptor beta chain was observed a few times. Its target is unknown. The data stem from a study of identical twins. A template switching step contributed a universal primer site, while unique molecular identifiers were present in the cDNA. Each CDR3 protein gets one entry after TCRdb re-called the 5' RACE reads with MiXCR. Among hundreds of thousands of distinct CDR3 sequences listed, about 12% were seen once. V gave up 0 bases and J gave up 6 bases; unmatched junction bases: 4. CDR3 size: 15 residues. The V gene's germline CDR1 is LNHNV and CDR2 YYDKDF (reference sequence). Study-wide results and caveats: Cross-sectional statistical analysis was relied on for the conclusions, without the same donors being followed. Invariant cells of the MAIT and iNKT types might have partly distorted the zero-insertion analyses. Beta clonotypes that were abundant in cord blood contained fewer insertions, a pattern absent from memory repertoires.

The same data also went into a second study, on yellow fever vaccine responses in identical twins.

The source is a woman aged 18 to 35 in good health. The V gene is TRBV15, the J gene TRBJ2-3; 9 bases match TRBD2. Sequenced sample: PBMCs. The CDR3 reads CATSRDAGGWDTQYF. CDR3 sequence (DNA): TGTGCCACCAGCAGAGACGCGGGGGGGTGGGATACGCAGTATTTT.